The following is a T cell receptor beta chain sequence with its context. In the same sample, other DNA sequences code for this CDR3. The data stem from a study of blood T cell repertoires in COVID-19. At the level of the study: Sources were T cells, B-cell-depleted T cells, or PBMCs; the material itself was cDNA or gDNA.

Trimming removed 6 bases from V and 6 bases from J; junction bases left unmatched: 2. The germline CDR1 and CDR2 sequences are MNHEY and SVGAGI. The CDR3 is 12 residues long. Method: immunoSEQ multiplex PCR; TCRdb's copy keeps in-frame clones and lacks some. Among a few hundred thousand clones listed, approximately 90% were seen once. The source is a man aged 25-45 years with acute or convalescent COVID-19. The sequenced sample was peripheral blood. The chain joins TRBV6-5 to TRBJ1-5; 7 bases map to TRBD1. The CDR3 DNA follows: TGTGCCAGCAGACAGGGGTCTCAGCCCCAGCATTTT. It specifies CASRQGSQPQHF.